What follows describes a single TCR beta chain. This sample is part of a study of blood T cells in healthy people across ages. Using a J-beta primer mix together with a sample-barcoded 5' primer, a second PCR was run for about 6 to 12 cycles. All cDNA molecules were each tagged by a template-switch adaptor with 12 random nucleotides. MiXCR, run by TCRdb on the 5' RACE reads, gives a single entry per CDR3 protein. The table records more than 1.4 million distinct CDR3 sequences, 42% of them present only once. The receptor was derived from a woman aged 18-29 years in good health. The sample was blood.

CDR3: CASGVQGAQYNEQYF. Written as DNA, the CDR3 is TGTGCCAGCGGAGTACAGGGGGCGCAATACAATGAGCAGTACTTC. The chain combines TRBV7-3 with TRBJ2-1, with TRBD1 matching over 9 bases. Near its end, the DNA agrees better with TRBJ2-7, so the J call may be wrong. This CDR3 region has 15 residues. CDR1 SGHTA and CDR2 FQGTGA come from the germline V gene.